These 20 T cell receptor beta chains came from one sample sequenced in a study of blood T cells in healthy people across ages. Combining a sample-barcoded 5' primer with a J-beta primer mix, a second PCR ran for roughly 7 to 12 cycles. TCRdb independently ran MiXCR on the 5' RACE reads; one entry per CDR3 protein. The sample gives under 1 million distinct CDR3 sequences, roughly 44% of which show up once; about a fifth is in the top ten. The specimen was blood. These TCRs come from a man in his fifties or sixties in good health.

The chain combines TRBV12-3 or TRBV12-4 with TRBJ2-7, with a weak D call TRBD1 (6 bases). The CDR3 consists of 13 residues. V shed 7 bases and J shed 3 bases, with 13 bases lying between them. The CDR3 here is CASKRTGHYEQYF. The DNA for the CDR3 is TGTGCCAGCAAACGGACGGGACACTACGAGCAGTACTTC.

This clonotype was seen only once. The V gene is TRBV20-1, the J gene TRBJ2-5, with D uncertain. This CDR3 spans 12 amino acids. CDR1 and CDR2 from the germline V gene are DFQATT and SNEGSKA (reference sequence). Deletions cut 6 bases from V and 6 bases from J, with 14 bases between. The CDR3 DNA follows: TGCAGTGCAAGACTTTTTCCCAAGACCCAGTACTTC. Protein sequence: CSARLFPKTQYF.

This clonotype has a handful of counts. V is TRBV29-1 and J is TRBJ1-1, with unresolved D. This CDR3 is built from 12 residues. The V end lost 7 bases, the J end lost 2 bases, and 11 bases lay between the germline ends. Germline V gene sequence: CDR1 SQVTM, CDR2 ANQGSEA. The CDR3 loop is CSAKDQNTEAFF. The DNA of the CDR3 is TGCAGCGCGAAAGACCAAAACACTGAAGCTTTCTTT.

V and J are TRBV7-2 and TRBJ2-5; TRBD1 agrees at 8 bases. The germline gives CDR1 SGHTA, CDR2 FQGNSA. This CDR3 spans 15 amino acids. V was pared by 1 base and J by 9 bases, with 10 bases of the junction left unmatched. The CDR3 protein is CASSLDGQGRGSQYF. CDR3 nucleotide sequence: TGTGCCAGCAGCTTAGATGGACAGGGCAGGGGGTCCCAGTACTTC.

The chain uses TRBV20-1 and TRBJ2-3; D possibly corresponds to TRBD2 (6 bases). Germline V gene lookup returns CDR1 DFQATT and CDR2 SNEGSKA (reference sequence). V was cut by 0 bases and J by 2 bases, with 12 bases left in between. The CDR3 totals 15 residues. CDR3 loop: CSARDRDLHTDTQYF. The CDR3 bases are TGCAGTGCTAGAGACCGGGACTTGCACACAGATACGCAGTATTTT.

The chain links TRBV7-2 to TRBJ2-7; TRBD1 is a possible D gene (6 bases). The CDR3 covers 14 residues. The V end was cut by 10 bases, the J end by 0 bases, with 16 bases between. Germline V gives CDR1 SGHTA, CDR2 FQGNSA. DNA for the CDR3: TGTGCCACAACAGGGCCTATAGACTCCTACGAGCAGTACTTC. As protein: CATTGPIDSYEQYF.

V is TRBV9 and J is TRBJ1-6, with unresolved D. V was shortened by 0 bases and J by 7 bases, with 11 bases between the two germline ends. The CDR3 totals 15 residues. Per the germline V gene, CDR1 is SGDLS and CDR2 is YYNGEE. The CDR3, as DNA: TGTGCCAGCAGCGTAGTCCCTGCTCCCAATTCACCCCTCCACTTT. The encoded protein is CASSVVPAPNSPLHF.

V is TRBV5-1 and J is TRBJ1-6; possibly TRBD1 for D (6 bases). The V end lost 5 bases, the J end lost 7 bases, and 19 bases lay between the germline ends. Germline CDR1 is SGHRS and CDR2 is YFSETQ. The CDR3 runs 16 residues. The CDR3 reads CASSTQGGIGNSPLHF. The CDR3 nucleotides are TGCGCCAGCAGTACACAGGGCGGTATAGGAAATTCACCCCTCCACTTT.

This clonotype was seen a few times. V is TRBV29-1 and J is TRBJ2-7; 8 bases fit TRBD2. Trimming took 5 bases from V and 6 from J; bases not matched to a gene: 6. Germline loops: CDR1 SQVTM, CDR2 ANQGSEA. The CDR3 runs 12 residues. The CDR3 DNA reads TGCAGCGTTCGGACGGGAGGGCTCGAGCAGTACTTC. This encodes CSVRTGGLEQYF.

In its sample, this clonotype was seen many times. The gene calls are TRBV9 and TRBJ2-7, with D perhaps matching TRBD2 (6 bases). The CDR3 contains 13 residues. Germline CDR1 and CDR2: SGDLS and YYNGEE. The V end was cut by 0 bases, the J end by 4 bases, with 8 bases between. The CDR3 nucleotides read TGTGCCAGCAGCGTAGATGGAGGGTACGAGCAGTACTTC. This sequence encodes CASSVDGGYEQYF.

The sample holds a few counts of this clonotype. V usage is TRBV14 and J usage is TRBJ1-2; the D gene is possibly TRBD1 (6 bases). The V gene's germline CDR1 is SGHDN and CDR2 FVKESK. V was trimmed by 4 bases and J by 3 bases, leaving 12 bases between them. This CDR3 comprises 14 residues. CDR3 in amino acids: CASSPGTNDYGYTF. The CDR3 nucleotides read TGTGCCAGCAGCCCAGGGACAAACGACTATGGCTACACCTTC.

The sample holds a few counts of this clonotype. This chain connects TRBV12-3 or TRBV12-4 to TRBJ1-2; 8 bases fit TRBD1. Trimming removed 6 bases from V and 5 bases from J; junction bases left unmatched: 8. The CDR3 is 14 amino acids. The CDR3 is CASRPGQETYGYTF. The CDR3, as DNA: TGTGCCAGCAGACCGGGACAGGAGACGTATGGCTACACCTTC.

The chain combines TRBV5-1 with TRBJ2-5; perhaps TRBD1 as D (5 bases). V lost 4 bases, J lost 5 bases, and 18 bases lay in between. Germline V gene sequence: CDR1 SGHRS, CDR2 YFSETQ. The CDR3 has 15 amino acids. The CDR3 reads CASSPGIAQDETQYF. The DNA for the CDR3 is TGCGCCAGCAGCCCAGGGATAGCTCAGGACGAGACCCAGTACTTC.

This clonotype was seen repeatedly, ten times or more. The chain combines TRBV7-2 with TRBJ2-3; D not resolved. The CDR3 spans 14 residues. Germline CDR1 and CDR2: SGHTA and FQGNSA. Trimming cost V 6 bases and J 4 bases, with 14 bases left between them. CDR3 sequence (DNA): TGTGCCAGCAGTCCCTCTCCGAATTCAGATACGCAGTATTTT. Translating gives CASSPSPNSDTQYF.

This clonotype was seen only a few times. The chain has TRBV10-3 and TRBJ2-5; no clear D gene. Per germline, CDR1 ENHRY and CDR2 SYGVKD. There are 13 residues in the CDR3. V lost 0 bases and J 3 bases, leaving 5 bases between the germline ends. CDR3 coding DNA: TGTGCCATCAGTGAGTCGTTGAAAGAGACCCAGTACTTC. The encoded protein is CAISESLKETQYF.

This clonotype was recorded at least ten times. The chain couples TRBV7-2 to TRBJ2-3, with 8 bases fitting TRBD2. The length of the CDR3 is 14 residues. J lost 1 base, V lost 6 bases, and 3 bases had no gene match. In germline, CDR1 is SGHTA, CDR2 FQGNSA. CDR3 DNA: TGTGCCAGCAGTCCGACTAGCGGCACAGATACGCAGTATTTT. Its translation is CASSPTSGTDTQYF. The entire variable domain, with the rest obtained from reference TRBV7-2 and TRBJ2-3, is as follows: GAGVSQSPSNKVTEKGKDVELRCDPISGHTALYWYRQSLGQGLEFLIYFQGNSAPDKSGLPSDRFSAERTGGSVSTLTIQRTQQEDSAVYLCASSPTSGTDTQYFGPGTRLTVL.

CDR3 residues: CASSLVTGATNEKLFF. The CDR3 DNA reads TGTGCCAGCAGCTTAGTGACAGGGGCAACTAATGAAAAACTGTTTTTT. J is TRBJ1-4 and V is TRBV7-8, with 8 bases fitting TRBD1. With 1 base clipped from V and 0 bases from J, the junction kept 1 base outside the gene matches. Germline assignment: CDR1 SGHVS and CDR2 FQNEAQ. The CDR3 has 16 residues. Combining the CDR3 with reference TRBV7-8 and TRBJ1-4 gives the whole variable domain GAGVSQSPRYKVAKRGQDVALRCDPISGHVSLFWYQQALGQGPEFLTYFQNEAQLDKSGLPSDRFFAERPEGSVSTLKIQRTQQEDSAVYLCASSLVTGATNEKLFFGSGTQLSVL.

This clonotype was counted a few times. The gene calls are TRBV12-3 or TRBV12-4 and TRBJ2-7; D is undetermined. Trimming stripped 0 bases from V and 2 bases from J, with 11 bases between. This CDR3 region has 15 residues. This CDR3 is CASSLAGRLPYEQYF. The CDR3 DNA follows: TGTGCCAGCAGTTTAGCAGGCCGCCTTCCCTACGAGCAGTACTTC.

The V gene is TRBV7-2, the J gene TRBJ1-2; D unclear. V was cut by 5 bases and J by 4 bases, with 14 bases left in between. Germline CDR1 and CDR2: SGHTA and FQGNSA. The CDR3 has 14 residues. As DNA, the CDR3 is TGTGCCAGCAGCCCCAGGAATGTGGGCTATGGCTACACCTTC. Its protein product is CASSPRNVGYGYTF.

This clonotype was observed at least ten times. The chain uses TRBV6-6 and TRBJ1-5, with a tentative D call TRBD1 (5 bases). Trimming pared 5 bases from V and 6 bases from J, leaving 8 bases between. This CDR3 is 12 amino acids long. Germline values: CDR1 MNHNY, CDR2 SVGAGI (reference sequence). This CDR3 is CASSGGGQPQHF. CDR3 DNA: TGTGCCAGCAGTGGGGGAGGTCAGCCCCAGCATTTT.